These T cell receptor beta chains were read from a single sample in a study of T-cell reconstitution after alpha-beta-depleted transplantation in children. TCRdb independently ran MiXCR on the PCR reads; one entry per CDR3 protein. The table lists roughly 100,000 distinct CDR3 sequences, roughly 8.3% of them singletons. The starting material was PBMCs from the stem cell graft donor, obtained from the stem cell graft. All receptors derive from a human donor who donated a stem cell graft to a child with congenital amegakaryocytic thrombocytopenia. Each CDR3 is given with its conserved first and last residue. The D gene is left open where the match is weak. Some rows have no size entry. The others give once, few or many, or a class for an expanded clone.

>few|TRBV6-1|.|TRBJ1-2
TGTGCCAGCTGTGCGGCTTGGGGTGGCTACACCTTC
CASCAAWGGYTF
>many|TRBV20-1|TRBD2|TRBJ2-2
TGCAGTGCTCGATCGCGGGGGACGAACACCGGGGAGCTGTTTTTT
CSARSRGTNTGELFF
>many|TRBV20-1|.|TRBJ2-1
TGCAGTGCTCCTAGGGGGACACCCTGGGTCGATGAGCAGTTCTTC
CSAPRGTPWVDEQFF
>many|TRBV5-1|.|TRBJ2-2
TGCGCCAGCAGCTTTGCAACAGGGCGAACCGGGGAGCTGTTTTTT
CASSFATGRTGELFF
>many|TRBV5-6|TRBD1|TRBJ2-1
TGTGCCAGCAGCCGGGAATGGGACAGCCTAATCATCTCCTACAATGAGCAGTTCTTC
CASSREWDSLIISYNEQFF
>.|TRBV12-5|.|TRBJ2-5
TGTGCTAGTGGTTTGGCCGAAACAGGGAACCAAGAGACCCAGTACTTC
CASGLAETGNQETQYF
>many|TRBV4-2|.|TRBJ1-1
TGTGCCAGCAGCCAACTCGGGCCTGGGGGGGAAGCTTTCTTT
CASSQLGPGGEAFF
>many|TRBV5-1|.|TRBJ2-5
TGCGCCAGCAGTGGTGGGATCGGAGAGACCCAGTACTTC
CASSGGIGETQYF
>many|TRBV18|TRBD1|TRBJ1-2
TGTGCCAGCTCACCAGTGACAGGGCGAGGGGAATATGGCTACACCTTC
CASSPVTGRGEYGYTF
>many|TRBV5-1|.|TRBJ1-1
TGCGCCAGCAGATGGTCTGGGGACACTGAAGCTTTCTTT
CASRWSGDTEAFF
>many|TRBV3-1|.|TRBJ2-5
TGTGCCAGCAGTCCTCAGTCAGGTCAAGAGACCCAGTACTTC
CASSPQSGQETQYF
>many|TRBV20-1|.|TRBJ2-7
TGCAGTGCCCTCGGAGAACGTGTCAGCTACGAGCAGTACTTC
CSALGERVSYEQYF
>many|TRBV20-1|TRBD2|TRBJ2-2
TGCAGTGCTAGAGATTGGACTAGCGGGAGCCCCGGGGAGCTGTTTTTT
CSARDWTSGSPGELFF
>few|TRBV27|TRBD1|TRBJ1-5
TGTGCCAGCAGACGGACAGGATCATCCAATCAGCCCCAGCATTTT
CASRRTGSSNQPQHF
>many|TRBV28|.|TRBJ1-2
TGTGCCAGCAGTTCCCCCGGCTTTCCTTATGGCTACACCTTC
CASSSPGFPYGYTF
>many|TRBV28|.|TRBJ2-3
TGTGCCAGCAGTTTATACGGGCGAGTCGGGAGAGAGAGCACAGATACGCAGTATTTT
CASSLYGRVGRESTDTQYF
>many|TRBV20-1|.|TRBJ1-6
TGCAGTGCTAGAGAACAGGGACGACCCCTCCACTTT
CSAREQGRPLHF
>many|TRBV28|TRBD1|TRBJ2-3
TGTGCCAGCAGCCGTGACAGGGTTAGGGCAGATACGCAGTATTTT
CASSRDRVRADTQYF